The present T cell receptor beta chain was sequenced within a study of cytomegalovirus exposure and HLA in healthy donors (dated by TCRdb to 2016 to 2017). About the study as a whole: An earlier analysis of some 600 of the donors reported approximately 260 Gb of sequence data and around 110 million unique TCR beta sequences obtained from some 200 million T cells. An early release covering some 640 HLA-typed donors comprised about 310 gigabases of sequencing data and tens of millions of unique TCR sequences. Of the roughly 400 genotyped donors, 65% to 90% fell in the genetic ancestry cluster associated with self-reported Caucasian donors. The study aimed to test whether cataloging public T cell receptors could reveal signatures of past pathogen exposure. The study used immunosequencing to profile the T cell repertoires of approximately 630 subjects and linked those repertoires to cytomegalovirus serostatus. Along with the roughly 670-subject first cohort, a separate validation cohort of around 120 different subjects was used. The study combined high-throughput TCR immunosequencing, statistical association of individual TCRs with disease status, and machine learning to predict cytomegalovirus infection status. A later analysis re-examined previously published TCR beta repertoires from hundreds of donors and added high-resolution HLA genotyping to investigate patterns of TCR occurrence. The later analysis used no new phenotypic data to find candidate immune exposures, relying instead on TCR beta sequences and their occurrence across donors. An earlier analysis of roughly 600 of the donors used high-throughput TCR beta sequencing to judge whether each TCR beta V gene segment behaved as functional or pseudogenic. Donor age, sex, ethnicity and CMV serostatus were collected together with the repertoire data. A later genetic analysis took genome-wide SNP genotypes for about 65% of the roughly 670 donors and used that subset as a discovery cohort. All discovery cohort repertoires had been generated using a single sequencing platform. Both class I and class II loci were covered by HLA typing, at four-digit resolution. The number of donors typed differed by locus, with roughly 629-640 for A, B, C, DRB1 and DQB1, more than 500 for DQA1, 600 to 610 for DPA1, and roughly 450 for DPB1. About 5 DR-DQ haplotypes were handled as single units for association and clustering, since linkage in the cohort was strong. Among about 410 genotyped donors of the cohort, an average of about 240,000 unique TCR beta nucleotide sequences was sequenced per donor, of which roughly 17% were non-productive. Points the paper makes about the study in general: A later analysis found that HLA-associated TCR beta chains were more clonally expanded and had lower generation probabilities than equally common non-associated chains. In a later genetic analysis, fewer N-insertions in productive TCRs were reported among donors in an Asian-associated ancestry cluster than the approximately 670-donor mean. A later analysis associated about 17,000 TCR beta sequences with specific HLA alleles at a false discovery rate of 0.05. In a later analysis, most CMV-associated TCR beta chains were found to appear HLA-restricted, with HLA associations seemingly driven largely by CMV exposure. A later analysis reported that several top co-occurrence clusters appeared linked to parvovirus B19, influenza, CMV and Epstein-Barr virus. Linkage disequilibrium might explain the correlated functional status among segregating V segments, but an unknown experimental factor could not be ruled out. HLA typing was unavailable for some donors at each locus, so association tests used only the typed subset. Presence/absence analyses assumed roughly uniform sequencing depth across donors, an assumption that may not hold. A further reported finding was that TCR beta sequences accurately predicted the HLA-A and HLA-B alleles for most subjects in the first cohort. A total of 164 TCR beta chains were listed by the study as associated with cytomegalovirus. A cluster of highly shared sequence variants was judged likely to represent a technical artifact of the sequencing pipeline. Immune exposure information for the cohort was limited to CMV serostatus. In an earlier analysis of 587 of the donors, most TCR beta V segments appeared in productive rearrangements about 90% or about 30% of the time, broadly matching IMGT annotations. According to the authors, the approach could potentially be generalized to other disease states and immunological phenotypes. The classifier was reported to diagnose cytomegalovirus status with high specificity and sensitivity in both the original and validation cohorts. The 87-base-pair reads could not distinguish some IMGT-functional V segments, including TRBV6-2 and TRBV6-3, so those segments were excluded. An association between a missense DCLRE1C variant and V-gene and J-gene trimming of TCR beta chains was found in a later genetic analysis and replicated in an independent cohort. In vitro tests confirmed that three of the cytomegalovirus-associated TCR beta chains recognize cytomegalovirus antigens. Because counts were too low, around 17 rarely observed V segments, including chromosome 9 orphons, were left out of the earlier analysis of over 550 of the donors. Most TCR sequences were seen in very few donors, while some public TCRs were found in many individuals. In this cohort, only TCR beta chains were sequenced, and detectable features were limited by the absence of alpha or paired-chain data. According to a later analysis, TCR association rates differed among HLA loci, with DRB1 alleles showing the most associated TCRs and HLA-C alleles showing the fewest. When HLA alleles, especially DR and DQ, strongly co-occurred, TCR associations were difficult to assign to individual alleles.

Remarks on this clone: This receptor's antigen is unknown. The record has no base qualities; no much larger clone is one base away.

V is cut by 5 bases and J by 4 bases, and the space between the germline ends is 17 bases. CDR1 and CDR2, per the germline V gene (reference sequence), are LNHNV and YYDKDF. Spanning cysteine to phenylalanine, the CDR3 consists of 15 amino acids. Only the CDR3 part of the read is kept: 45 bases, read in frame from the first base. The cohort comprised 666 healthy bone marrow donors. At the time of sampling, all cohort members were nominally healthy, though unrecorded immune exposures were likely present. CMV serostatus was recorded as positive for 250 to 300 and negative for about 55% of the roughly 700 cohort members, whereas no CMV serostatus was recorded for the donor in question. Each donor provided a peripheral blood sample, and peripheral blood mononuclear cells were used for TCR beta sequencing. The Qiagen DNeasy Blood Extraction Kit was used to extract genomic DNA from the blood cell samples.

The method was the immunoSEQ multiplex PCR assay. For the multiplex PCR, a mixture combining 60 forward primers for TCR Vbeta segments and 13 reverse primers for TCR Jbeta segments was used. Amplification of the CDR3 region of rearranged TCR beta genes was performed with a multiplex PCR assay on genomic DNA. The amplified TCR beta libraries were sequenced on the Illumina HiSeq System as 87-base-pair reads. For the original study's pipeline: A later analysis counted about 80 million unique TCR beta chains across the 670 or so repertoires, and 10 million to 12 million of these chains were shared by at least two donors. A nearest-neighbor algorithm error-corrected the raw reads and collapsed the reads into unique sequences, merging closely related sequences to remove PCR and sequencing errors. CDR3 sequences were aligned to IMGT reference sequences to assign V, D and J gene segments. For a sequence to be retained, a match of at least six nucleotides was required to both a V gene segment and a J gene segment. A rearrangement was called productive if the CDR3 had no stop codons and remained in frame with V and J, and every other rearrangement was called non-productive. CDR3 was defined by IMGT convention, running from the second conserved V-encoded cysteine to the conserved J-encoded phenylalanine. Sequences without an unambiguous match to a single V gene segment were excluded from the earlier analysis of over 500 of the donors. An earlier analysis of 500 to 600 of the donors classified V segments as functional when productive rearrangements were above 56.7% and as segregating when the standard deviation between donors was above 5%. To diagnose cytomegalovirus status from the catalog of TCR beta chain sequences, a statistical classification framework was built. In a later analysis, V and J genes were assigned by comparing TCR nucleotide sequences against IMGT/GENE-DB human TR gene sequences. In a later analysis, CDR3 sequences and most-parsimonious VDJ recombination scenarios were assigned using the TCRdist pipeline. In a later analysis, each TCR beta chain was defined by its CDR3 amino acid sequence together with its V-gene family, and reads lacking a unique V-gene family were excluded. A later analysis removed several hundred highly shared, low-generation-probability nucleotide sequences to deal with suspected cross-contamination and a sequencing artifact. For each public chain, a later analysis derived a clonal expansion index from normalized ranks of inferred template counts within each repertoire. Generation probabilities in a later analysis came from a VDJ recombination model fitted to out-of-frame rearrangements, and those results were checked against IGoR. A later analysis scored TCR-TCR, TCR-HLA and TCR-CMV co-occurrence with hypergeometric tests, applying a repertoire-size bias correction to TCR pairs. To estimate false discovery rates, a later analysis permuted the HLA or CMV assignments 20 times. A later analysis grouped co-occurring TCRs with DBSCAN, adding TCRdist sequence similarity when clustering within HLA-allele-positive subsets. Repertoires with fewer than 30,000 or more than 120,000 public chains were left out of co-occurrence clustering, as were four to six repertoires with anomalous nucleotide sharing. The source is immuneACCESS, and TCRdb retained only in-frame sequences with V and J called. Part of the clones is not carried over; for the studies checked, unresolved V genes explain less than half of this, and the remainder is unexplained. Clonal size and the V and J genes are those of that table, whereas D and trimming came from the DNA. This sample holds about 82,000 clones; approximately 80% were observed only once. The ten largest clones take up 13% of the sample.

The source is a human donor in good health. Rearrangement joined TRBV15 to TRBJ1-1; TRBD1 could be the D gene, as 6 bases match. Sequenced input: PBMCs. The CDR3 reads CATSSPNRVGTEAFF. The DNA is TGTGCCACCAGCTCTCCCAACAGGGTTGGCACTGAAGCTTTCTTT. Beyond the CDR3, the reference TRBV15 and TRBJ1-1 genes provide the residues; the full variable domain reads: DAMVIQNPRYQVTQFGKPVTLSCSQTLNHNVMYWYQQKSSQAPKLLFHYYDKDFNNEADTPDNFQSRRPNTSFCFLDIRSPGLGDTAMYLCATSSPNRVGTEAFFGQGTRLTVV.